The next 2 T cell receptor beta chains were all read from a single sample in a study of cytomegalovirus exposure and HLA in healthy donors. The PCR ran on 60 Vbeta and 13 Jbeta primers. Sequenced by immunoSEQ multiplex PCR; TCRdb stores in-frame clones only, minus some. In the table there are over 100,000 clones, about 70% of which are singletons. The sample taken for sequencing was PBMCs. The receptors come from a man aged 30 to 39 in good health and CMV-seropositive.

With regard to this clone: This sample includes further DNA sequences coding for the same CDR3. The chain combines TRBV9 with TRBJ1-1; D ambiguous. The V end was cut by 0 bases, the J end by 0 bases, with 6 bases between. There are 14 residues in the CDR3. The germline CDR1 and CDR2 sequences are SGDLS and YYNGEE. CDR3 sequence (DNA): TGTGCCAGCAGCGTAGCGGGATTGAACACTGAAGCTTTCTTT. This gives the protein CASSVAGLNTEAFF.

The chain couples TRBV29-1 to TRBJ1-1; D is possibly TRBD1 (6 bases). This CDR3 has 13 amino acids. The germline V gene encodes CDR1 SQVTM and CDR2 ANQGSEA. With 7 bases removed from V and 4 bases from J, the gap between germline ends came to 16 bases. The CDR3 DNA reads TGCAGCGCTGGGGACATGGTGGTCACTGAAGCTTTCTTT. It encodes CSAGDMVVTEAFF.